This T cell receptor (beta chain) is drawn from a study of graft-versus-host responses after intestinal transplantation. General observations from the study: Early after transplant, HvG declines were associated with peak levels of circulating GvH clones.

Details on this clone: No antigen is known for it.

Sequenced by immunoSEQ multiplex PCR; TCRdb stores in-frame clones only, minus some. The repertoire holds some 43,000 clones, approximately 94% seen once, with 1.5% to 2% in the top ten. The clonotype comes from a human patient who received an intestinal transplant, so some T cells may come from the graft donor. The sample was PBMCs, taken 335 days after intestinal transplant.

Here the CDR3 DNA reads TGTGCCAGCAGTGTCGGAGGGAGCGGGGGGGAAAAAGAGACCCAGTACTTC. Translating gives CASSVGGSGGEKETQYF. V gene TRBV2 combines with J gene TRBJ2-5; 10 bases fit TRBD2. Germline trimming cut 4 bases from V and 3 bases from J; bases unmatched to any gene: 11. This CDR3 has 17 amino acids. The germline V gene encodes CDR1 SNHLY and CDR2 FYNNEI.